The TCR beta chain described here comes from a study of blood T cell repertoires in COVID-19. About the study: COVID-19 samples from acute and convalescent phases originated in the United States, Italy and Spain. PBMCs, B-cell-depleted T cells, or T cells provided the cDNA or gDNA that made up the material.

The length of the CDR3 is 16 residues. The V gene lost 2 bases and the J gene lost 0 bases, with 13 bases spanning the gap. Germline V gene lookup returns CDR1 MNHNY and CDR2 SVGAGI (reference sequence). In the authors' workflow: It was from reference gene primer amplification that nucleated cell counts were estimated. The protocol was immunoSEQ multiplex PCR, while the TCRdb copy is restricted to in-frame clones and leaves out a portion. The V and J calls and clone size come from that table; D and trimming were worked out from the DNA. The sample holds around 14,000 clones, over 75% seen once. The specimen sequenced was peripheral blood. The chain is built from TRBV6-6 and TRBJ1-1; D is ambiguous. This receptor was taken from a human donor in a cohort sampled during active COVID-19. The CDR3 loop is CASSYGEVSLNTEAFF. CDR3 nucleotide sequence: TGTGCCAGCAGTTACGGGGAGGTAAGCTTGAACACTGAAGCTTTCTTT.